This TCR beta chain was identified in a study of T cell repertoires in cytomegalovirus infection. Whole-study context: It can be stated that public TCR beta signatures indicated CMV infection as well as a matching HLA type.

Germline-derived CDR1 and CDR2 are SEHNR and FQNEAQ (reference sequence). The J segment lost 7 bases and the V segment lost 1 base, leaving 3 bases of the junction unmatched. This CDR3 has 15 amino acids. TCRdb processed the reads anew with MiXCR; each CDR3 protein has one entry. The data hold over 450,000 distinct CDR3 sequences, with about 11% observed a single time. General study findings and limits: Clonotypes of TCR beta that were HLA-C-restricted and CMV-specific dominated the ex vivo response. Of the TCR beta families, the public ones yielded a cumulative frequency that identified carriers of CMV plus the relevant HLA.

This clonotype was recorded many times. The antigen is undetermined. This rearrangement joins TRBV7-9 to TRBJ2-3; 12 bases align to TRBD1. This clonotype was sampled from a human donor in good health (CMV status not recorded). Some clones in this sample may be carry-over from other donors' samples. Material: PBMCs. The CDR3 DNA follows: TGTGCCAGCAGCTTAGAGGGACAGGGGGCGAATACGCAGTATTTT. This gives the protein CASSLEGQGANTQYF.